The 19 T cell receptor beta chains in this list originate from one sample, sequenced in a study of human T cells and chemical hapten exposure. TCRdb analysed the RACE reads with MiXCR anew, one entry per CDR3 protein. This repertoire shows about 130,000 distinct CDR3 sequences, 9% to 10% found once; its top ten account for around 2%. Indicated time point: healthy volunteer bleed at 2 weeks. Blood, whole and unfractionated, served as the source for total RNA extraction. The sample was whole blood. These receptors all come from a male donor in good health. Some clones in this sample may be carry-over from other donors' samples.

The CDR3 nucleotides read TGTGCCAGCAGCTTGTATCCGGATGAGCAGTTCTTC. It encodes CASSLYPDEQFF. This chain connects TRBV5-4 to TRBJ2-1; the D is unclear. The CDR3 covers 12 residues. Germline V gene sequence: CDR1 SGHNT, CDR2 YYREEE (reference sequence). V shed 1 base and J shed 8 bases, with 7 bases lying between them.

This clonotype has just a few counts. The rearrangement joins TRBV6-5 to TRBJ2-6, with no clear D. The CDR3 runs to 16 residues. The V gene's germline CDR1 is MNHEY and CDR2 SVGAGI. Between the trimmed V and J ends, which lost 2 bases and 0 bases, there was a span of 8 bases. The CDR3 is CASSYEQSSGANVLTF. The CDR3 DNA reads TGTGCCAGCAGTTACGAACAGAGCTCTGGGGCCAACGTCCTGACTTTC.

In its sample, this clonotype was seen many times. This chain links TRBV25-1 with TRBJ1-4; TRBD1 matches 8 bases. Trimming cost V 2 bases and J 0 bases; bases outside gene matches: 11. CDR1 MGHDK and CDR2 SYGVNS come from the germline V gene. The CDR3 length is 19 residues. DNA of the CDR3: TGTGCCAGCAGTGAAATCGGACAGGGAGGCCCTGCAACTAATGAAAAACTGTTTTTT. Its translation is CASSEIGQGGPATNEKLFF.

V gene TRBV6-5 combines with J gene TRBJ1-5, with D perhaps TRBD1 (5 bases). The germline V and J ends were trimmed by 5 bases and 0 bases, with 11 bases remaining between them. This CDR3 region has 15 residues. Germline loops: CDR1 MNHEY, CDR2 SVGAGI. The CDR3 protein is CASSKGRNSNQPQHF. The CDR3 DNA reads TGTGCCAGCAGTAAGGGACGGAATAGCAATCAGCCCCAGCATTTT.

This clonotype was seen at least ten times. The CDR3 DNA follows: TGCGCCAGCAGTTCGGGACTAGCGGGGGACAATGAGCAGTTCTTC. Translating it yields CASSSGLAGDNEQFF. The genes are TRBV5-1 and TRBJ2-1, with 14 nucleotides matching TRBD2. CDR3 length: 15 amino acids. Germline V gene lookup returns CDR1 SGHRS and CDR2 YFSETQ. Germline trimming cut 5 bases from V and 5 bases from J; bases unmatched to any gene: 3.

The chain couples TRBV19 to TRBJ1-2, with a possible D match to TRBD1 (6 bases). Germline CDR1 is LNHDA and CDR2 is SQIVND (reference sequence). The V gene lost 7 bases and the J gene lost 4 bases, with 13 bases spanning the gap. The CDR3 loop spans 13 amino acids. The CDR3 sequence: CASTPGETYGYTF. CDR3 nucleotide sequence: TGTGCCAGTACACCAGGGGAAACCTATGGCTACACCTTC.

V and J are TRBV11-2 and TRBJ1-4, with 9 bases lining up with TRBD1. The CDR3 length is 15 residues. The junction had 7 bases not matched to a gene; V was cut back by 5 bases and J by 6 bases. CDR1 SGHAT and CDR2 FQNNGV come from the germline V gene. The CDR3: CASSHRDRDDEKLFF. CDR3 bases: TGTGCCAGCAGCCACCGGGACAGGGATGATGAAAAACTGTTTTTT.

Turning to this clonotype: One base away lies a much larger clone, so this may be a sequencing read error. V and J are TRBV6-1 and TRBJ2-6; D possibly corresponds to TRBD1 (5 bases). CDR1 MNHNS and CDR2 SASEGT come from the germline V gene. The CDR3 totals 13 residues. DNA for the CDR3: TGTGCCAGCTTACCCTCTGGGGCCAAGGTCCTGACTTTC. It specifies CASLPSGAKVLTF.

This clonotype was found many times. The chain carries TRBV20-1 and TRBJ2-7; 9 nucleotides line up with TRBD1. Germline CDR1 is DFQATT and CDR2 is SNEGSKA (reference sequence). With V trimmed by 3 bases and J by 5 bases, 29 bases remained unmatched. The length of the CDR3 is 21 residues. CDR3 nucleotide sequence: TGCAGTGCTAGGAAAGTAAATGCCGGGACAGGGTTGCGGACTGGCGGCCACGAGCAGTACTTC. It is translated as CSARKVNAGTGLRTGGHEQYF.

The CDR3 sequence is CSARDGLGLGGELFF. The CDR3 DNA follows: TGCAGTGCTAGAGATGGACTGGGACTTGGCGGGGAGCTGTTTTTT. The chain employs TRBV20-1 and TRBJ2-2; D possibly corresponds to TRBD2 (6 bases). The V gene's germline CDR1 is DFQATT and CDR2 SNEGSKA (reference sequence). V lost 0 bases, J lost 7 bases, and 15 bases lay in between. The CDR3 loop spans 15 amino acids.

The table lists this clonotype with a few counts. This CDR3 is missing its conserved last phenylalanine or tryptophan, likely due to a read error. No DNA is shown, since the ends of the CDR3 on it are uncertain; the CDR3 is the one TCRdb lists. The V call is TRBV6-1, the J call TRBJ2-3; the table's D gene call, TRBD2, was not cross checked with the DNA. The CDR3 totals 11 residues, both ends included. Per the germline V gene, CDR1 is MNHNS and CDR2 is SASEGT. This CDR3 reads CASRSSWFEFR.

The table lists this clonotype with a few counts. The chain combines TRBV27 with TRBJ1-4, with 7 bases matching TRBD1. Trimming removed 4 bases from V and 5 bases from J; junction bases left unmatched: 16. Per the germline V gene, CDR1 is MNHEY and CDR2 is SMNVEV (reference sequence). The CDR3 has 18 amino acids. CDR3 residues: CASSSPSSPRGKNEKLFF. The CDR3 DNA sequence: TGTGCCAGCAGTTCTCCCTCATCACCCAGGGGGAAGAATGAAAAACTGTTTTTT. The full variable domain, in which reference TRBV27 and TRBJ1-4 provide the parts outside the CDR3, is EAQVTQNPRYLITVTGKKLTVTCSQNMNHEYMSWYRQDPGLGLRQIYYSMNVEVTDKGDVPEGYKVSRKEKRNFPLILESPSPNQTSLYFCASSSPSSPRGKNEKLFFGSGTQLSVL.

The sample holds many counts of this clonotype. The CDR3 protein is CSAGPRRGGAGYTF. The CDR3 DNA sequence: TGCAGTGCTGGTCCCCGCAGGGGCGGTGCTGGCTACACCTTC. The rearrangement uses TRBV20-1 and TRBJ1-2; D may be TRBD1 (6 bases). The CDR3 extends over 14 amino acids. Germline CDR1 is DFQATT and CDR2 is SNEGSKA (reference sequence). V was pared by 5 bases and J by 7 bases, with 20 bases between.

The genes are TRBV7-2 and TRBJ2-1, with TRBD1 identical over 9 bases. The CDR3 totals 16 residues. Per the germline V gene, CDR1 is SGHTA and CDR2 is FQGNSA. V was pared by 4 bases and J by 5 bases, with 9 bases of the junction left unmatched. CDR3: CASSWFGTGRNNEQFF. The CDR3 coding sequence is TGTGCCAGCAGCTGGTTCGGGACAGGGAGGAACAATGAGCAGTTCTTC. The full variable domain, rest sourced from reference TRBV7-2 and TRBJ2-1, is GAGVSQSPSNKVTEKGKDVELRCDPISGHTALYWYRQSLGQGLEFLIYFQGNSAPDKSGLPSDRFSAERTGGSVSTLTIQRTQQEDSAVYLCASSWFGTGRNNEQFFGPGTRLTVL.

This rearrangement joins TRBV12-3 or TRBV12-4 to TRBJ2-2; TRBD2 matches at 8 bases. The CDR3 is 16 residues long. V lost 7 bases to trimming and J lost 5 bases; unmatched junction nucleotides: 12. The CDR3 bases are TGTGCCAGCATTGGTAGCGGGAAGCGCCGAACCGGGGAGCTGTTTTTT. Translated, it gives CASIGSGKRRTGELFF.

This clonotype was picked up many times. This chain joins TRBV12-3 or TRBV12-4 and TRBJ2-4; D unclear. V was shortened by 4 bases and J by 2 bases, with 9 bases between the two germline ends. The CDR3 is 14 amino acids. The DNA of the CDR3 is TGTGCCAGCAGTTCCCCCGGACCCAAAAACATTCAGTACTTC. The encoded protein is CASSSPGPKNIQYF.

This clonotype was seen a few times. The chain recombines TRBV5-1 with TRBJ1-1; 9 bases fit TRBD1. CDR3 length: 14 amino acids. The J segment lost 2 bases and the V segment lost 5 bases, leaving 4 bases of the junction unmatched. Germline CDR1 SGHRS, CDR2 YFSETQ. The CDR3 loop reads CASRWTGANTEAFF. CDR3 coding DNA: TGCGCCAGCAGATGGACAGGGGCCAACACTGAAGCTTTCTTT.

This clonotype was seen once. The gene calls are TRBV6-4 and TRBJ1-5; no reliable D call. V lost 6 bases and J 3 bases, leaving 9 bases between the germline ends. This CDR3 is built from 13 residues. In germline, CDR1 is MRHNA, CDR2 SNTAGT. The chain's CDR3 is CASRDGNNQPQHF. The CDR3 DNA follows: TGTGCCAGCAGGGACGGAAACAATCAGCCCCAGCATTTT.

This clonotype showed up many times. The chain employs TRBV6-5 and TRBJ2-3; D is possibly TRBD2 (5 bases). V lost 5 bases, J lost 7 bases, and 19 bases lay in between. Germline values: CDR1 MNHEY, CDR2 SVGAGI. This CDR3 has 15 amino acids. The CDR3 reads CASSTEGAGDYTQYF. Written as DNA, the CDR3 is TGTGCCAGCAGTACCGAGGGAGCCGGGGATTATACGCAGTATTTT.